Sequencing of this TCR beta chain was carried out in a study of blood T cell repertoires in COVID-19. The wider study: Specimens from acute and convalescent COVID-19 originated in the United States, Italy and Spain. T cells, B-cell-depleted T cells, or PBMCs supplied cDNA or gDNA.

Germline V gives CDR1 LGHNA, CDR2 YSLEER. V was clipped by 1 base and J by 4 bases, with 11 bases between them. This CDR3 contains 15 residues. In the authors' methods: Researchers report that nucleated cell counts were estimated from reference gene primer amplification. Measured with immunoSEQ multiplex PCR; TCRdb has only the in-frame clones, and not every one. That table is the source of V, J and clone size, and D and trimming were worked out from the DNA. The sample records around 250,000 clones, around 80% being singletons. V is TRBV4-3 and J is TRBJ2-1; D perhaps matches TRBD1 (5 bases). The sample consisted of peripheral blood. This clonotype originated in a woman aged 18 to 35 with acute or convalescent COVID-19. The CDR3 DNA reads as TGCGCCAGCAGCCAAGTTAGCCAGGGATACAATGAGCAGTTCTTC. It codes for CASSQVSQGYNEQFF.